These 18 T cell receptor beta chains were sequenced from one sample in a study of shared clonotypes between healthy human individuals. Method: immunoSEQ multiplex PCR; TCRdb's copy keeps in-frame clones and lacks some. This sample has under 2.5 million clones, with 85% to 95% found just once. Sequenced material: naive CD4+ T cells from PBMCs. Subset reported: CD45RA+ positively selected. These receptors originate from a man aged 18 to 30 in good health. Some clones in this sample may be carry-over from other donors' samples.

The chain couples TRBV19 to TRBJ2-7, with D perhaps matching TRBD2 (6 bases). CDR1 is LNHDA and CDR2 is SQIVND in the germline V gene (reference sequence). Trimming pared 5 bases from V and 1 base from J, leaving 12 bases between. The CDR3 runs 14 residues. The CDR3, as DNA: TGTGCCAGTAGTTCTCTAGCGCGATCCTACGAGCAGTACTTC. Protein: CASSSLARSYEQYF.

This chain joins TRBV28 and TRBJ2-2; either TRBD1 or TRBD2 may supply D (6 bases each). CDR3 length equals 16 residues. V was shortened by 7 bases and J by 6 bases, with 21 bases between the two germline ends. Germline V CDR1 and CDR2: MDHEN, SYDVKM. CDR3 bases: TGTGCCAGCACCATCTGGGGGGCCCCGAGGGCCGGGGAGCTGTTTTTT. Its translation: CASTIWGAPRAGELFF.

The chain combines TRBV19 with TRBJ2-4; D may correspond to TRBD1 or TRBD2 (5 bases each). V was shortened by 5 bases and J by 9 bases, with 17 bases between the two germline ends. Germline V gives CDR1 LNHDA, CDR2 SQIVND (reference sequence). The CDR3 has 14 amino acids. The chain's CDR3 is CASSPDPGRAIQYF. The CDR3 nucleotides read TGTGCCAGTAGTCCAGACCCGGGACGGGCCATTCAGTACTTC.

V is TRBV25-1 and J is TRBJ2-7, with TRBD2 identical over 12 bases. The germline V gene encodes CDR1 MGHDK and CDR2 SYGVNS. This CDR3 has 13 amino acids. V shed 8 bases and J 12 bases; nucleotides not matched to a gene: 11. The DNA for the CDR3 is TGTGCCAGCGTGCCTAGCGGGAGGGCCAAGGCGTACTTC. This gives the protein CASVPSGRAKAYF.

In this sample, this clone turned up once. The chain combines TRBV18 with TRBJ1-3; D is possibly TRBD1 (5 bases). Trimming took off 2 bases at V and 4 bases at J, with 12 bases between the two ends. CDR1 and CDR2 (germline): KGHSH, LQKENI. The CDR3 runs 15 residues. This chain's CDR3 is CASSPSSPGGNTIYF. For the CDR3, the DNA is TGTGCCAGCTCACCATCATCCCCAGGGGGAAACACCATATATTTT.

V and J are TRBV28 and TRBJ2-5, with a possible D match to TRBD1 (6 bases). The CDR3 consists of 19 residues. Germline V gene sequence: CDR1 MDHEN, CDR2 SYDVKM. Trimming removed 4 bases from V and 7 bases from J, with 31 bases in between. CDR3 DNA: TGTGCCAGCAGTTCCAGAGGGGCGGGTGGACAGTGGAAGATGTGGACCCAGTACTTC. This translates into CASSSRGAGGQWKMWTQYF.

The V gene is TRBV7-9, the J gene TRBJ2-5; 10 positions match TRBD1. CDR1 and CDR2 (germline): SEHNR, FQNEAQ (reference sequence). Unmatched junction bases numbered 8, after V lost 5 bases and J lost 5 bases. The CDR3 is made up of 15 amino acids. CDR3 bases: TGTGCCAGCAGCACCCGACAGGGGGCTGGGGAGACCCAGTACTTC. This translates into CASSTRQGAGETQYF. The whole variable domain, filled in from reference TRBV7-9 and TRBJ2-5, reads DTGVSQNPRHKITKRGQNVTFRCDPISEHNRLYWYRQTLGQGPEFLTYFQNEAQLEKSRLLSDRFSAERPKGSFSTLEIQRTEQGDSAMYLCASSTRQGAGETQYFGPGTRLLVL.

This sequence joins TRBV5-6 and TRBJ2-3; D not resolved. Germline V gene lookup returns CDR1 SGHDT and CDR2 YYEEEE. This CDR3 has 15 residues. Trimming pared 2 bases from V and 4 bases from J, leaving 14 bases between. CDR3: CASSFRATGPDTQYF. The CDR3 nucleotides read TGTGCCAGCAGCTTCCGAGCGACGGGTCCAGATACGCAGTATTTT.

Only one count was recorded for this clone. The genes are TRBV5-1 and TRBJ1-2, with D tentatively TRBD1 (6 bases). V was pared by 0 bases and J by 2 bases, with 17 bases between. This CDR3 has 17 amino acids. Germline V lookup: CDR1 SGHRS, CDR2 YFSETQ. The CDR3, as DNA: TGCGCCAGCAGCTTGGGGGACACTACCATTATGAACTATGGCTACACCTTC. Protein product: CASSLGDTTIMNYGYTF.

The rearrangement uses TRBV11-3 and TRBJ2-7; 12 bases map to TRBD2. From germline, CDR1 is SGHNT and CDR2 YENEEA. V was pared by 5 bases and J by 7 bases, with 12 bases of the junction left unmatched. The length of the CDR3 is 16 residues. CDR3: CASSPTLAGGLREQYF. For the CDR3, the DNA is TGTGCCAGCAGCCCAACCCTAGCGGGAGGGCTGAGGGAGCAGTACTTC. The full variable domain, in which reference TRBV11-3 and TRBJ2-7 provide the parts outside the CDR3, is EAGVVQSPRYKIIEKKQPVAFWCNPISGHNTLYWYLQNLGQGPELLIRYENEEAVDDSQLPKDRFSAERLKGVDSTLKIQPAELGDSAVYLCASSPTLAGGLREQYFGPGTRLTVT.

The DNA for the CDR3 is TGTGCTAGTGGTTCGATGACCGGGGAGCTGTTTTTT. Its translation: CASGSMTGELFF. The gene calls are TRBV12-5 and TRBJ2-2; D remains ambiguous. CDR3 size: 12 residues. Trimming took 4 bases from V and 5 from J, leaving 5 bases between them. Germline V lookup: CDR1 LGHNT, CDR2 FRNRAP.

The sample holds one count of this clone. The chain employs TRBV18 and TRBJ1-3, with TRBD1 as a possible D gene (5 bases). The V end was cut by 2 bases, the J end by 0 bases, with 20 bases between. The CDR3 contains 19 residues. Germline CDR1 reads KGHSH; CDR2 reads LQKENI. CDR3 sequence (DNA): TGTGCCAGCTCACCAACCACCTTCCACAGGACGGACTCTGGAAACACCATATATTTT. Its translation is CASSPTTFHRTDSGNTIYF.

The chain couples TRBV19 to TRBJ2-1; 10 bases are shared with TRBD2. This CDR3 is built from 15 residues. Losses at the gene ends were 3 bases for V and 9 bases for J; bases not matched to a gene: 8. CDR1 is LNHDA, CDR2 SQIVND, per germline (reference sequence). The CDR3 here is CASSMVAGGLAEQFF. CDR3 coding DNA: TGTGCCAGTAGTATGGTAGCGGGAGGATTAGCTGAGCAGTTCTTC.

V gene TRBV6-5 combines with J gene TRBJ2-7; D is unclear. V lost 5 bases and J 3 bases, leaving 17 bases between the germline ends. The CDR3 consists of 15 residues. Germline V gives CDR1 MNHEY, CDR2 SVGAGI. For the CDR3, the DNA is TGTGCCAGCAGTCGTTCCTATCAGGATAACTACGAGCAGTACTTC. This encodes CASSRSYQDNYEQYF.

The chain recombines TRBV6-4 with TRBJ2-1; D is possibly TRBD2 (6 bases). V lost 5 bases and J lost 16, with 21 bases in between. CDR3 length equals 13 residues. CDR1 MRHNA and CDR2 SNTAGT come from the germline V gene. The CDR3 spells CASSIDAGTRTFF. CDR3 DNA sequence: TGTGCCAGCAGTATTGACGCGGGGACCCGCACCTTCTTC.

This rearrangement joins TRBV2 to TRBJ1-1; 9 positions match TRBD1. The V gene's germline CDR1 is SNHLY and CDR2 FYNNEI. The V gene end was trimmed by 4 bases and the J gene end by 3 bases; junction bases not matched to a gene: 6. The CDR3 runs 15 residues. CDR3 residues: CASSADRGWDTEAFF. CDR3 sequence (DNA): TGTGCCAGCAGTGCGGACAGGGGATGGGACACTGAAGCTTTCTTT.

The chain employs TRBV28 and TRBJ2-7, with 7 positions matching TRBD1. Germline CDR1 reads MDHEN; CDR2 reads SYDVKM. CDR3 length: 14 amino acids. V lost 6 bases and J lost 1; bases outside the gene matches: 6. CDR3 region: CASRTSGQSYEQYF. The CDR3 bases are TGTGCCAGCAGGACTTCGGGACAGTCCTACGAGCAGTACTTC.

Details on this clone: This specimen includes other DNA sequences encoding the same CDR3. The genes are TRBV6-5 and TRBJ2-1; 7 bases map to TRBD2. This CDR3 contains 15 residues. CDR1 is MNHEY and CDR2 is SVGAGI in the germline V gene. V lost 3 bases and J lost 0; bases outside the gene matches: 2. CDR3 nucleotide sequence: TGTGCCAGCAGTTATGGCGGGAGCTCCTACAATGAGCAGTTCTTC. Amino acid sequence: CASSYGGSSYNEQFF.